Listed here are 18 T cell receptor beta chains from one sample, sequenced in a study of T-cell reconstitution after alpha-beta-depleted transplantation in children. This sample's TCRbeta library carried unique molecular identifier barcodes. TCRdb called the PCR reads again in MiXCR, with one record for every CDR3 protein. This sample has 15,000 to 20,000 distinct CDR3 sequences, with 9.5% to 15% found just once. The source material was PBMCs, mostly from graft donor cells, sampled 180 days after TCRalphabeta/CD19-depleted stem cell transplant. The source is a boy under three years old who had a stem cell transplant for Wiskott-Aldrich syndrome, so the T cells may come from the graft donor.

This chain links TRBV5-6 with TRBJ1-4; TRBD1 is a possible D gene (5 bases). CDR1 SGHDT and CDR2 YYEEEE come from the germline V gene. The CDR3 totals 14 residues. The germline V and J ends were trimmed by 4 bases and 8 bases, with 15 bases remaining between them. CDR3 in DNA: TGTGCCAGCAGCGCAGGTGGCGGACACGAAAAACTGTTTTTT. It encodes CASSAGGGHEKLFF.

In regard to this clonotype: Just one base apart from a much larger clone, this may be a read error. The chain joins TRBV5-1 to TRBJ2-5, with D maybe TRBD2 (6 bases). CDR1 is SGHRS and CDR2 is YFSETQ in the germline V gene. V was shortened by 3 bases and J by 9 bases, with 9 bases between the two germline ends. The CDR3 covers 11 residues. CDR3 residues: CASSWEEPQYF. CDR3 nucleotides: TGCGCCAGCAGCTGGGAGGAGCCCCAGTACTTC.

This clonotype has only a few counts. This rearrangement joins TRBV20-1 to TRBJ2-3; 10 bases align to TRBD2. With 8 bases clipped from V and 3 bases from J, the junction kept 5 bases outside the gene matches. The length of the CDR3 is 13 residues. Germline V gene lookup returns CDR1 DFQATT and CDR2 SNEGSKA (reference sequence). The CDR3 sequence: CSFLAGGTDTQYF. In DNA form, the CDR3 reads TGCAGTTTCTTAGCGGGAGGTACAGATACGCAGTATTTT.

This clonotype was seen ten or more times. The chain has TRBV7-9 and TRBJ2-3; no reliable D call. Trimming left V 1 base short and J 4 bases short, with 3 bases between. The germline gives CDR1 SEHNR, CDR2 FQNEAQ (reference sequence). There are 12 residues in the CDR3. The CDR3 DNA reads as TGTGCCAGCAGCTTAGTACCAGATACGCAGTATTTT. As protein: CASSLVPDTQYF.

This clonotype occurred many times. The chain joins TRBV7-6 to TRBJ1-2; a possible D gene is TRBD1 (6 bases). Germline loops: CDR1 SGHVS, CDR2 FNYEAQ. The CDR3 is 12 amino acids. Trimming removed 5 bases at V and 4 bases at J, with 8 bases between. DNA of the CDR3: TGTGCCAGCAGCCCGGACAGCTATGGCTACACCTTC. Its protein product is CASSPDSYGYTF.

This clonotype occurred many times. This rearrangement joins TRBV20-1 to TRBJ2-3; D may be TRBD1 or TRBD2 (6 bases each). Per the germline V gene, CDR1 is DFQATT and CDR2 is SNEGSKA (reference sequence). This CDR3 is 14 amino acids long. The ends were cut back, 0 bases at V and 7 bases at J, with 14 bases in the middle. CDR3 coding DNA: TGCAGTGCTAGAGATGGGAGGAGGGGGAATACGCAGTATTTT. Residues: CSARDGRRGNTQYF.

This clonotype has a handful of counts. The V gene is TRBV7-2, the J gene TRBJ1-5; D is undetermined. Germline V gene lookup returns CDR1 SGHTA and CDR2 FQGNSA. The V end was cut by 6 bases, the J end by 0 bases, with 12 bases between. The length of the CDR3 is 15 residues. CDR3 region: CASRPSTASNQPQHF. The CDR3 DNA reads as TGTGCCAGCAGGCCCAGTACAGCTAGCAATCAGCCCCAGCATTTT. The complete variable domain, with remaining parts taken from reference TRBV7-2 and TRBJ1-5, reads GAGVSQSPSNKVTEKGKDVELRCDPISGHTALYWYRQSLGQGLEFLIYFQGNSAPDKSGLPSDRFSAERTGGSVSTLTIQRTQQEDSAVYLCASRPSTASNQPQHFGDGTRLSIL.

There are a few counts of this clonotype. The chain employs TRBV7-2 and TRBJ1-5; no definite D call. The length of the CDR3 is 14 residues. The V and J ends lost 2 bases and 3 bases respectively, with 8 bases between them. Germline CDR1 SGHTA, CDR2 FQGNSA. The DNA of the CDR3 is TGTGCCAGCAGCTTACGGGTAAACAATCAGCCCCAGCATTTT. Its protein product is CASSLRVNNQPQHF.

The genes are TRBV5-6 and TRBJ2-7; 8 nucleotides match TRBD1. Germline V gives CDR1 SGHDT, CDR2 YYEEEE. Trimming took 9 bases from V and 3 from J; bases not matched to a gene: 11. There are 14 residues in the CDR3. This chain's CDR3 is CAIGRGQELYEQYF. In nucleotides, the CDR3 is TGTGCCATCGGCCGGGGACAGGAACTCTACGAGCAGTACTTC.

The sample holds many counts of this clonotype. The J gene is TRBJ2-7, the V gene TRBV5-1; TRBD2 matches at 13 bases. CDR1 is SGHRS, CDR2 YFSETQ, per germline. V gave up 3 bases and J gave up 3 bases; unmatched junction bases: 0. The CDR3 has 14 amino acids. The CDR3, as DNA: TGCGCCAGCAGCTGGACTAGCGGGAGCTACGAGCAGTACTTC. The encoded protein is CASSWTSGSYEQYF.

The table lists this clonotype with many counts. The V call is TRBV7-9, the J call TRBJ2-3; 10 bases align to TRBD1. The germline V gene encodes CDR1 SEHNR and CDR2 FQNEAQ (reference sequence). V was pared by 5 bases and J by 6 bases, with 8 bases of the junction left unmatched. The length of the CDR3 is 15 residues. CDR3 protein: CASSPRQGAIDTQYF. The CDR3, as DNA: TGTGCCAGCAGCCCTCGACAGGGGGCGATTGATACGCAGTATTTT.

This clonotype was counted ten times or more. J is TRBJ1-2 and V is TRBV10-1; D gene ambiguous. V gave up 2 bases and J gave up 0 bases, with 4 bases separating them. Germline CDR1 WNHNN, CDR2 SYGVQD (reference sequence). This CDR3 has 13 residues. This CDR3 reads CASSEATNYGYTF. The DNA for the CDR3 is TGCGCCAGCAGTGAGGCAACTAACTATGGCTACACCTTC.

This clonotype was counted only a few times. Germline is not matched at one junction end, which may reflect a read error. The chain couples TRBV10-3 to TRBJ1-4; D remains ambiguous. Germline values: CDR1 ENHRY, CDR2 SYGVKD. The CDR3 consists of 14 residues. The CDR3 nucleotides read TGTACCATCAGTGAAACTACAACTAATGAAAAACTGTTTTTT. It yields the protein CTISETTTNEKLFF.

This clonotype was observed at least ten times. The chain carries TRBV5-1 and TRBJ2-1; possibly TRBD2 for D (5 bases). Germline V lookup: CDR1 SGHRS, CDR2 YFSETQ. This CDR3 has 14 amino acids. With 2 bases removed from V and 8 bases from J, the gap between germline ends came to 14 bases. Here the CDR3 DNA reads TGCGCCAGCAGCTTCACCGGGATGGTAGATGAGCAGTTCTTC. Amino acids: CASSFTGMVDEQFF.

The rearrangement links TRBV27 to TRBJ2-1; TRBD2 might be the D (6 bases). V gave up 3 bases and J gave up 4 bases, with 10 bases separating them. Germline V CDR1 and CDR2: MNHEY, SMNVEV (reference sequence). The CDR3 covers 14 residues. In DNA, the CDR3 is TGTGCCAGCAGTTTCCGGGAGAAGTACAATGAGCAGTTCTTC. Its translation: CASSFREKYNEQFF.

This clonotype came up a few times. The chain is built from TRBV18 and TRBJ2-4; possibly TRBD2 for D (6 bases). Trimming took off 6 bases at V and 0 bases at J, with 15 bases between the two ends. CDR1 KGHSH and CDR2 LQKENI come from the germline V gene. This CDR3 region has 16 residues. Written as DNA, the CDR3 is TGTGCCAGCTCGCGTGCGGGGAATTTAGCCAAAAACATTCAGTACTTC. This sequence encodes CASSRAGNLAKNIQYF.

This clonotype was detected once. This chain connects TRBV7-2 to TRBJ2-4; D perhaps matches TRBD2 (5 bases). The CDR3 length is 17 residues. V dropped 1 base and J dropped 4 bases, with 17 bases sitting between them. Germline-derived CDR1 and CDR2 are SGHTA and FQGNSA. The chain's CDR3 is CASSLGSPSGSKNIQYF. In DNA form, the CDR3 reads TGTGCCAGCAGCTTAGGGAGCCCCAGCGGCAGTAAAAACATTCAGTACTTC.

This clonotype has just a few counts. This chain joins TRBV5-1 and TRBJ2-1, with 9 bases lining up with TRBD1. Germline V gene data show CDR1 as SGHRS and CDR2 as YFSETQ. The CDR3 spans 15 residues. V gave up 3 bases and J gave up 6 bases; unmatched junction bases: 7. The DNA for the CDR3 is TGCGCCAGCAGCTCTGGGGACAGGGTGGTCAATGAGCAGTTCTTC. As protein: CASSSGDRVVNEQFF.